These T cell receptor beta chains were read from a single sample in a study of T-cell reconstitution after alpha-beta-depleted transplantation in children. TCRdb analysed the PCR reads with MiXCR anew, one entry per CDR3 protein. This table has approximately 1,000,000 distinct CDR3 sequences, 25% to 35% appearing once. The specimen was PBMCs, mostly from graft donor cells, collected 360 days after TCRalphabeta/CD19-depleted stem cell transplant. Receptor source: a boy younger than two who had a stem cell transplant for SCID, so the T cells may come from the graft donor. Each CDR3 is given with its conserved first and last residue. A D gene is named only where the DNA matches it firmly. The size entry is marked missing in some rows and otherwise reads once, few, many or a size class.

TRBJ2-6,.,TRBV4-2,.,TGTGCCAGCAGCCAAGTCCAGGGGTCTGGGGCCAACGTCCTGACTTTC,CASSQVQGSGANVLTF
TRBJ2-4,many,TRBV28,.,TGTGCCAGCAGTTTAGTCCAGGGACCCGGGAAAGCCAAAAACATTCAGTACTTC,CASSLVQGPGKAKNIQYF
TRBJ2-3,.,TRBV28,.,TGTGCCAGCAGCTCGACTAGTCCCGAACCCGCAGATACGCAGTATTTT,CASSSTSPEPADTQYF
TRBJ2-2,few,TRBV7-9,.,TGTGCCAGCAGCGTAGAGAGTTATCACGGGGAGCTGTTTTTT,CASSVESYHGELFF
TRBJ1-2,many,TRBV27,.,TGTGCCAGCAGTTTATCGAATGGGCGAGGCTACACCTTC,CASSLSNGRGYTF
TRBJ2-1,few,TRBV5-5,TRBD2,TGTGCCAGCAGCGCCGGGACTAGCAATACGGGCAATGAGCAGTTCTTC,CASSAGTSNTGNEQFF
TRBJ2-5,.,TRBV7-2,.,TGTGCCAGCAGCTTAGCGTGGGAAGAGACCCAGTACTTC,CASSLAWEETQYF
TRBJ1-3,few,TRBV18,.,TGTGCCAGCAGGGACGCCCGCTCTGGAAACACCATATATTTT,CASRDARSGNTIYF
TRBJ2-1,few,TRBV7-3,.,TGTGCCAGCAGCTTAACCGAAGCAGGCGGAATATCCTACAATGAGCAGTTCTTC,CASSLTEAGGISYNEQFF
TRBJ2-7,.,TRBV4-2,TRBD2,TGTGCCAGCAGCCAAGTTTCGGGGGGGCTCTTATCCTACGAGCAGTACTTC,CASSQVSGGLLSYEQYF
TRBJ2-7,.,TRBV6-5,TRBD1,TGTGCCAGCAGTCTCGAACCGGGACAGCCCTCCTACGAGCAGTACTTC,CASSLEPGQPSYEQYF
TRBJ2-2,few,TRBV6-5,.,TGTGCCAGCAGTTACAAGAACAGGAACACCGGGGAGCTGTTTTTT,CASSYKNRNTGELFF
TRBJ2-7,few,TRBV7-9,.,TGTGCCAGCAGCCCTATCGGACAGCTGATCTCCGAGCAGTACTTC,CASSPIGQLISEQYF
TRBJ1-2,once,TRBV20-1,.,TGCAGTGCTAGAGTTGAAGGGGGGGAGGGTGGCTACACCTTC,CSARVEGGEGGYTF
TRBJ2-2,.,TRBV6-2/TRBV6-3,.,TGTGCCAGCAGTTACGAGAACGGGGAGCTGTTTTTT,CASSYENGELFF
TRBJ1-1,few,TRBV20-1,.,TGCAGTGCTTACAGTGACGGACTGAACACTGAAGCTTTCTTT,CSAYSDGLNTEAFF
TRBJ1-6,.,TRBV29-1,TRBD1,TGCAGCGTTGGGGGGACAGAAAATTCACCCCTCCACTTT,CSVGGTENSPLHF
TRBJ2-2,many,TRBV4-2,.,TGTGCCAGCAGCCCGGGCTCGTCGAACACCGGGGAGCTGTTTTTT,CASSPGSSNTGELFF